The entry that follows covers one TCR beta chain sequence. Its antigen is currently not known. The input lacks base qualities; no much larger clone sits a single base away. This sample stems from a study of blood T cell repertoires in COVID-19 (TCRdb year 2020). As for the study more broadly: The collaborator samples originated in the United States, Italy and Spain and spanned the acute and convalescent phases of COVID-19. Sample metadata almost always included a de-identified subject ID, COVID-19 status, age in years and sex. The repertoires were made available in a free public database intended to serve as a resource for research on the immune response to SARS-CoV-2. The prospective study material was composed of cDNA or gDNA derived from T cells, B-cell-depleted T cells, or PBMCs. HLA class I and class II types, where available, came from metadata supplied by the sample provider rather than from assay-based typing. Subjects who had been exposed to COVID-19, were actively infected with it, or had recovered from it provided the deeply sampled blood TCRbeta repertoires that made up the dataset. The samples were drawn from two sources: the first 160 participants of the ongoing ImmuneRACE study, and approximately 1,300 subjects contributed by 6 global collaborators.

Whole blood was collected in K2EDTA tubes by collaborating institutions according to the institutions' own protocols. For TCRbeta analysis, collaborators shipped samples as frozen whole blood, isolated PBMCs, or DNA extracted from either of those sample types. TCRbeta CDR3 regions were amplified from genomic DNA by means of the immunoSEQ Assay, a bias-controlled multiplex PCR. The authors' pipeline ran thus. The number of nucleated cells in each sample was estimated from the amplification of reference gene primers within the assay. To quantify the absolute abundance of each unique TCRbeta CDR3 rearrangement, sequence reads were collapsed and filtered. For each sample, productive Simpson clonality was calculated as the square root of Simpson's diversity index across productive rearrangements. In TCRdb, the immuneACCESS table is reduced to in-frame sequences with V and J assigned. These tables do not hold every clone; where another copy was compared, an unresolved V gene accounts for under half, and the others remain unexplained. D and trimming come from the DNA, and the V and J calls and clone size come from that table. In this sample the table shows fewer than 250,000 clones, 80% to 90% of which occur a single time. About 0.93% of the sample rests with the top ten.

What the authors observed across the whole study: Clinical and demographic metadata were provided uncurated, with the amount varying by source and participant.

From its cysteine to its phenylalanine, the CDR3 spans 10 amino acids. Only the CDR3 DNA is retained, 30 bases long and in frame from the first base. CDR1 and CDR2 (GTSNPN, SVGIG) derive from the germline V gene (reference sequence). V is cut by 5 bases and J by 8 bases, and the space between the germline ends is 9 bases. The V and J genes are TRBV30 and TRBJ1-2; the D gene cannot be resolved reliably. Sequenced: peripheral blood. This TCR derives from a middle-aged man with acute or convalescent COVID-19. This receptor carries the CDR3 CAWFTGGYTF. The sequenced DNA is TGTGCCTGGTTTACGGGAGGCTACACCTTC.